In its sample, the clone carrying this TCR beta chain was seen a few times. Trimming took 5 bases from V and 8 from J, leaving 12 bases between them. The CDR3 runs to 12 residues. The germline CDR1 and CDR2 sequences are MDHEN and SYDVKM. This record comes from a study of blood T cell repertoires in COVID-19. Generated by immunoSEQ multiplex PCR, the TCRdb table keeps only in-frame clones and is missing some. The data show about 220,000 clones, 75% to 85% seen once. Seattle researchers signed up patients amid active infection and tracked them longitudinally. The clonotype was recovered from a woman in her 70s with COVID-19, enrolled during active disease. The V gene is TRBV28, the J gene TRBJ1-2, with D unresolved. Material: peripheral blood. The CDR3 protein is CASSAQRKGYTF. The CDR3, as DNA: TGTGCCAGCAGTGCACAAAGAAAAGGCTACACCTTC.